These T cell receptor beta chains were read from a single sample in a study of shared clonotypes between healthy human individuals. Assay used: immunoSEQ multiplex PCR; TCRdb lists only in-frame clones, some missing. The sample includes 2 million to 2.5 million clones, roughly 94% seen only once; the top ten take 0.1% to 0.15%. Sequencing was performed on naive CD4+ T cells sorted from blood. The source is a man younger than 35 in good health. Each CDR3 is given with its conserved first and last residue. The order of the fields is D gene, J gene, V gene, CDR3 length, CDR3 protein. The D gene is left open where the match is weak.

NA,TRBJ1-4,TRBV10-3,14,CAIGRGVPGEKLFF
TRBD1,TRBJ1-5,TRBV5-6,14,CASSQDRVNQPQHF
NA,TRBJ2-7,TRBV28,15,CASSPLRQAPYEQYF
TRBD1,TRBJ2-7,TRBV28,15,CASSRTGTNVYEQYF
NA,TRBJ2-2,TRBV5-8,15,CASSSGQLPTGELFF
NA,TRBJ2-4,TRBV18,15,CASSPPQGAKNIQYF
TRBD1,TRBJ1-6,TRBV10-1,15,CASSEMQGANSPLHF
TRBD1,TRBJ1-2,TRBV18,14,CASSPGTGDYGYTF
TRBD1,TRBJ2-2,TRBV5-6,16,CASSLRWQGAPGELFF
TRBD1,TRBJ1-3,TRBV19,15,CASSIGDRAGNTIYF
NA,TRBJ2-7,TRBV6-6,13,CASSAGTAYEQYF
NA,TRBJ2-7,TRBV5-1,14,CASSFRDGNYEQYF
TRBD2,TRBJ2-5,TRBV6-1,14,CASSKTSGQETQYF
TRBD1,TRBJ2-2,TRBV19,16,CASSIEGGRNTGELFF
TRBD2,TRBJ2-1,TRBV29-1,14,CSVWTSGGYNEQFF
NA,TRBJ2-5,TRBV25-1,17,CASSDRLSGPYQETQYF
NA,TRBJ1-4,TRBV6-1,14,CASRRTATNEKLFF
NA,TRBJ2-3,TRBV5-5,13,CASSPEGADTQYF
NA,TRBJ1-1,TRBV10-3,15,CATNIGEEGDTEAFF
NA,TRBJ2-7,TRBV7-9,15,CASSLMGGPVDEQYF
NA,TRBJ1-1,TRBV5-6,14,CASSFSGTAHKAFF
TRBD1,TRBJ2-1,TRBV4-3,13,CASSQEQGNEQFF
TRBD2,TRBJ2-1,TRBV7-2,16,CASSLAGGPGYNEQFF
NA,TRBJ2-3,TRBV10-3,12,CAASERGDTQYF
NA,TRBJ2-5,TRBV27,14,CASSFSQGQETQYF
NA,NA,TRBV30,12,CAWTGGTYEQYF
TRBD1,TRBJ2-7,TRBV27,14,CASSYRDRVYEQYF
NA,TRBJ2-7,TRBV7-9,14,CASSLGSSSYEQYF
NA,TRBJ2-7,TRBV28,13,CASGLVGGYEQYF
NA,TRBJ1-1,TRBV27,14,CASSLSSGRTEAFF
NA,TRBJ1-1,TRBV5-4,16,CASSSGAGNMNTEAFF
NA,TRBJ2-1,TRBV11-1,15,CASSLGGGGHNEQFF
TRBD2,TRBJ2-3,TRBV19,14,CASSTILAVDTQYF
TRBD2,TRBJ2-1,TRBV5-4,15,CASSLDSGGHNEQFF
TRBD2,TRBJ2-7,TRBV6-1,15,CASSLGLLGTVEQYF
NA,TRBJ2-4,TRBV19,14,CASSIQGGKNIQYF
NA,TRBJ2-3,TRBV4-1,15,CASSLRDSNTDTQYF
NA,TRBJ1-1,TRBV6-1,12,CASSASYTEAFF
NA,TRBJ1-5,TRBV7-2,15,CASSLYSGSNQPQHF
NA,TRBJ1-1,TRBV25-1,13,CACKPHMGTEAFF
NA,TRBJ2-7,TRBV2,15,CASSEEIGATYEQYF
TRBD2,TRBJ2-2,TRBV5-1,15,CASSLPLAGTGELFF
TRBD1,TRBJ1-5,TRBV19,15,CASSIGDSPNQPQHF
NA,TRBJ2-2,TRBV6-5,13,CASSYQGSGELFF
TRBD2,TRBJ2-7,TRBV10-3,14,CAIRTGTTSYEQYF
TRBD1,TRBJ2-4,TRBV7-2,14,CASSSGGSKNIQYF
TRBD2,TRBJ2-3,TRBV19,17,CASSIEGTSGRTDTQYF
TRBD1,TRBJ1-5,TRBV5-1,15,CASSQGGSENQPQHF
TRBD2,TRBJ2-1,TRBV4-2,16,CASSQGLAITHNEQFF
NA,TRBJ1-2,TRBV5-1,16,CASSLASVTISYGYTF
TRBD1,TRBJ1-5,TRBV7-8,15,CASSFSGQARQPQHF
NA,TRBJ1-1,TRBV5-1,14,CASSLAKINTEAFF
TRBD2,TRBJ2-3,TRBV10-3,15,CAISELGTSPDTQYF
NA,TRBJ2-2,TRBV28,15,CASSLGRDFAGELFF
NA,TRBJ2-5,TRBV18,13,CASSPGEVETQYF
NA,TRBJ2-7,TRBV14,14,CASSQDSLVDEQYF
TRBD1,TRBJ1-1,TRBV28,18,CASSSPAERGLQNTEAFF
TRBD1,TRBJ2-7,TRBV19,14,CASRLGTGSYEQYF
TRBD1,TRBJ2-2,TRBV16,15,CASSRTGTGSGELFF